This T cell receptor (beta chain) emerged from a study of CXCR3-negative and CXCR3-positive naive CD8 T cells. Regarding the study as a whole: Comparably high diversity marked both naive subsets, whereas memory CD8+ cells had much lower diversity. For the naive subsets, surface CD5 was similar, and TCR strength was inferred from TRB CDR3 properties. Naive CXCR3-positive cells had TRB CDR3s more hydrophobic than those of CXCR3-negative naive cells.

The libraries of TRB cDNA were constructed through 5' RACE using UMI labels. TCRdb reprocessed the 5' RACE reads, with one entry per CDR3 protein and no DNA. The sample spans roughly 110,000 distinct CDR3 sequences; the ten largest clones claim 0.38%. CDR1 and CDR2 (germline): LGHNA, YSLEER. The CDR3 spans 14 residues. Comment on this clonotype: Its antigen is unidentified.

Each CD8+ T cell subset was flow-sorted in triplicate. Every sort contained 270,000 or so cells. The chain recombines TRBV4-3 with TRBJ2-7; TCRdb picks TRBD1, but there is no DNA to check that call. The clonotype was recovered from a human donor in good health. Some clones in this sample may be carry-over from other donors' samples. Sequencing used naive CXCR3+ CD8+ T cells from blood. Described subset: CD45RO-CCR7+CD27+CD95- naive CD8+ T cells expressing CXCR3 (TNR3+). CDR3: CASSRLTGMGEQYF.